Listed here is a single TCR beta chain. Its target is not known. This sample stems from a study of cytomegalovirus exposure and HLA in healthy donors. On the study more broadly: In an earlier analysis, 95 million to 140 million unique TCR beta sequences were found from 150 million to 200 million T cells.

Study-wide results and limits: Immune exposure data for these donors was limited to CMV serostatus.

PCR amplification relied on 60 Vbeta primers (plus 13 Jbeta primers). Per the authors' pipeline: In a later analysis, some 80 million unique TCR beta chains included roughly 11 million shared by two or more donors. Sequencing was performed with immunoSEQ multiplex PCR; in TCRdb, only in-frame clones are kept and a portion is missing. V and J calls and clone size are as listed in that table; D and trimming were resolved from the DNA. The sample contains 45,000 to 65,000 clones, about two thirds of which appear only once. Nominally healthy donors provided the samples, though records likely missed some immune exposures. The receptor's source is a woman aged 50 to 60 in good health and CMV-seropositive. The sample was PBMCs.

The CDR3 DNA follows: TGTGCCAGTAGGTCAGGGGGCGCGTCTGGGGCCAACGTCCTGACTTTC. Amino acid sequence: CASRSGGASGANVLTF. This sequence joins TRBV19 and TRBJ2-6; TRBD1 aligns across 8 bases. From germline, CDR1 is LNHDA and CDR2 SQIVND (reference sequence). The CDR3 covers 16 residues. The J segment lost 1 base and the V segment lost 6 bases, leaving 5 bases of the junction unmatched.